The entry below describes one TCR beta chain. The CDR3 sequence is 14 residues long. V dropped 0 bases and J dropped 1 base, with 7 bases sitting between them. Germline CDR1 reads SGHRS; CDR2 reads YFSETQ. This record comes from a study of control samples from healthy donors and cancer patients. TCRdb's copy holds only in-frame clones and misses some; the assay was immunoSEQ multiplex PCR. The sample gives 200,000 or so clones, over 90% of which show up once; roughly 1.6% is in the top ten. The rearrangement links TRBV5-1 to TRBJ1-1, with TRBD1 as a possible D gene (6 bases). Sequences were obtained from blood. The sequence was collected from a man aged 45-65 years in good health. Written as DNA, the CDR3 is TGCGCCAGCAGCTTGGGGGGGCGGAACACTGAAGCTTTCTTT. Its protein is CASSLGGRNTEAFF.